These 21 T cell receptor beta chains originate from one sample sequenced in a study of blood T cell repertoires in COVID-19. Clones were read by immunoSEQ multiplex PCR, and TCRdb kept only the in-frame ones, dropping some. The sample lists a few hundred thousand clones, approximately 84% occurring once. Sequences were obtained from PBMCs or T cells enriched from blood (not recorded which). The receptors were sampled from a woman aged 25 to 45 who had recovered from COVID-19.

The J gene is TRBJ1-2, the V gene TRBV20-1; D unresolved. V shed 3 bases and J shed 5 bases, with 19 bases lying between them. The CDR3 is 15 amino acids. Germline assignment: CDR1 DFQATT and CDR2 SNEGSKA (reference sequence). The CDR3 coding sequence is TGCAGTGCTAGTCGAACCCTTGGGCCGGGGTATGGCTACACCTTC. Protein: CSASRTLGPGYGYTF.

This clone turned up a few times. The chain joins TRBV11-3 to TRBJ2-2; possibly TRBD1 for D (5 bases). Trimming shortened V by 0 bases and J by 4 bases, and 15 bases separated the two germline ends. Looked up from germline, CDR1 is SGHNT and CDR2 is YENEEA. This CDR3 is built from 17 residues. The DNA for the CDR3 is TGTGCCAGCAGCTTAGATGTTCAGGGCTGGCCCACCGGGGAGCTGTTTTTT. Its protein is CASSLDVQGWPTGELFF.

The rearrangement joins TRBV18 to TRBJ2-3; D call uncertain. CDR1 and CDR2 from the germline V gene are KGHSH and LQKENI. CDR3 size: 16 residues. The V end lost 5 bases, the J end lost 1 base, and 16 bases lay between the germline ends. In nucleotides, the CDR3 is TGTGCCAGCTCAGCGGAGACCGGGTTCCGCACAGATACGCAGTATTTT. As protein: CASSAETGFRTDTQYF.

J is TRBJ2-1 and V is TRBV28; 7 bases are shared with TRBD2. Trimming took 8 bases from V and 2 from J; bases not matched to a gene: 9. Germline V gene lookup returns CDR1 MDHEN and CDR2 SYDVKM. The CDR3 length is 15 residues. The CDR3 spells CASGTVGGAYNEQFF. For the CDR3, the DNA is TGTGCCAGCGGCACCGTGGGGGGGGCCTACAATGAGCAGTTCTTC. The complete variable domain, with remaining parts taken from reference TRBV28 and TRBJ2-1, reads DVKVTQSSRYLVKRTGEKVFLECVQDMDHENMFWYRQDPGLGLRLIYFSYDVKMKEKGDIPEGYSVSREKKERFSLILESASTNQTSMYLCASGTVGGAYNEQFFGPGTRLTVL.

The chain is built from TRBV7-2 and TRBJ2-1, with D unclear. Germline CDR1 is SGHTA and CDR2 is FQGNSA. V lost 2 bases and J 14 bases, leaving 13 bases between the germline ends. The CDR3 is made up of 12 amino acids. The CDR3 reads CASSLYVDSKFF. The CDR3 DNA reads TGTGCCAGCAGCTTATATGTAGATTCTAAGTTCTTC.

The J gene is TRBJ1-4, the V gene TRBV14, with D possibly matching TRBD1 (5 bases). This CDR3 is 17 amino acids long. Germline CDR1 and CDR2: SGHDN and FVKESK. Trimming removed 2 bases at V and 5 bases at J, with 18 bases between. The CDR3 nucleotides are TGTGCCAGCAGCCAACCCAGAGCGGGACGTGGGAATGAAAAACTGTTTTTT. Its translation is CASSQPRAGRGNEKLFF.

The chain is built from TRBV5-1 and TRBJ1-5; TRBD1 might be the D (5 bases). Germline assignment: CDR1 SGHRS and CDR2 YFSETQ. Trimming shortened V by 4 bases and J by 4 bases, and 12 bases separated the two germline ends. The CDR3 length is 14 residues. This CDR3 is CASSPTDSNQPQHF. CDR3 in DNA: TGCGCCAGCAGCCCCACCGACAGTAATCAGCCCCAGCATTTT.

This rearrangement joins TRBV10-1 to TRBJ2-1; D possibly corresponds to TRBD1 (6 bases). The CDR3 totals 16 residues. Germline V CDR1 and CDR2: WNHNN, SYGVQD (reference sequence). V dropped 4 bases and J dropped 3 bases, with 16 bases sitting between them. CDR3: CASSAQGGQVYNEQFF. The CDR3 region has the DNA TGCGCCAGCAGTGCCCAAGGGGGACAAGTCTACAATGAGCAGTTCTTC.

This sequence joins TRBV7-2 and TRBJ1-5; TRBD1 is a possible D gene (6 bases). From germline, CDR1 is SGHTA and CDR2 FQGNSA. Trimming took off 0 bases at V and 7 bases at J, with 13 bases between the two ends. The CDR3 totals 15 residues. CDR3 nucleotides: TGTGCCAGCAGCTTAGCGGGGGGGCCGGGCCAGCCCCAGCATTTT. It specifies CASSLAGGPGQPQHF.

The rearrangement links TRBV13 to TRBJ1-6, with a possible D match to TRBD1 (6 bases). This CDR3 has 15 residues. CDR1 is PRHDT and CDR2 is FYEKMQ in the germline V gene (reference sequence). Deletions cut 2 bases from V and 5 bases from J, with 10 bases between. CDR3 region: CASSLTPGDNSPLHF. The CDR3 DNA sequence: TGTGCCAGCAGCTTAACGCCAGGGGATAATTCACCCCTCCACTTT.

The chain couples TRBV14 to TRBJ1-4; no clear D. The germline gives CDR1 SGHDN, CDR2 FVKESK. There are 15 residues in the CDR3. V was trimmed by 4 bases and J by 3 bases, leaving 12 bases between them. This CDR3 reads CASSPSEGPNEKLFF. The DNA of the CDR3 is TGTGCCAGCAGCCCGTCGGAGGGCCCTAATGAAAAACTGTTTTTT. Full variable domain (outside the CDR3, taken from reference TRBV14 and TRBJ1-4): EAGVTQFPSHSVIEKGQTVTLRCDPISGHDNLYWYRRVMGKEIKFLLHFVKESKQDESGMPNNRFLAERTGGTYSTLKVQPAELEDSGVYFCASSPSEGPNEKLFFGSGTQLSVL.

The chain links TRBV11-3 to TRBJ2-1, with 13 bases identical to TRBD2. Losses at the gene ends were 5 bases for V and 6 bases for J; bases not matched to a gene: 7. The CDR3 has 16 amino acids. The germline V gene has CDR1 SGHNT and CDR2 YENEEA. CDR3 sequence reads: CASSLRLAGGRNEQFF. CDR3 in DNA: TGTGCCAGCAGCCTAAGACTAGCGGGGGGCCGCAATGAGCAGTTCTTC.

The chain's CDR3 is CASSLARVENTIYF. CDR3 nucleotide sequence: TGTGCCAGCAGCTTAGCCAGGGTCGAAAACACCATATATTTT. The J gene is TRBJ1-3, the V gene TRBV5-8, with D maybe TRBD1 (5 bases). There are 14 residues in the CDR3. CDR1 SGHTS and CDR2 YDEGEE come from the germline V gene. V lost 2 bases, J lost 6 bases, and 12 bases lay in between.

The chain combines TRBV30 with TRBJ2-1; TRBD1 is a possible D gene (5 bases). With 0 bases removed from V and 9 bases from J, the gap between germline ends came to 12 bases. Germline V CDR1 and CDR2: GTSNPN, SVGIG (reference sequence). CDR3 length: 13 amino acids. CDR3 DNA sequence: TGTGCCTGGAGTGTAAGGGGTGGGTCTGAGCAGTTCTTC. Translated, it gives CAWSVRGGSEQFF.

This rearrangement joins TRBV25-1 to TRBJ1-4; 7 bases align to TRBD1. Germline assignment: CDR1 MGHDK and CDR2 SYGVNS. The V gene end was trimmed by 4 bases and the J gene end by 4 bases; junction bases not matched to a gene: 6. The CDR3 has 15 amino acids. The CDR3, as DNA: TGTGCCAGCAGTGTCAGACAGGGCTATAATGAAAAACTGTTTTTT. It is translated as CASSVRQGYNEKLFF.

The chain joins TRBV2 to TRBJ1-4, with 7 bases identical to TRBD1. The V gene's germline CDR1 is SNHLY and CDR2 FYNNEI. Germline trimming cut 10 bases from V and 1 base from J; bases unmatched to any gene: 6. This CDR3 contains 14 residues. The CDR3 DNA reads TGTGCCACCTCAGGGGACAGAACTAATGAAAAACTGTTTTTT. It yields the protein CATSGDRTNEKLFF.

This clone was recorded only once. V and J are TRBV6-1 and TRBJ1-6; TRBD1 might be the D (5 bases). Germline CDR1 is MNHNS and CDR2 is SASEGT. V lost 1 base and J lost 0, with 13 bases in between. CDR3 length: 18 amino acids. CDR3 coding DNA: TGTGCCAGCAGTGAAGTATATGGGGGGAGCTCCTATAATTCACCCCTCCACTTT. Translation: CASSEVYGGSSYNSPLHF.

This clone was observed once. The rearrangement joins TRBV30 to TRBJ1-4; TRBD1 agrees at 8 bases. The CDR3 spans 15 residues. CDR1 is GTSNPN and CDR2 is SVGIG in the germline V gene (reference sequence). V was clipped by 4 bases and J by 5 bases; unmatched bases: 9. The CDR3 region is CAWNQGQVTNEKLFF. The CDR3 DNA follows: TGTGCCTGGAACCAGGGACAGGTTACCAATGAAAAACTGTTTTTT.

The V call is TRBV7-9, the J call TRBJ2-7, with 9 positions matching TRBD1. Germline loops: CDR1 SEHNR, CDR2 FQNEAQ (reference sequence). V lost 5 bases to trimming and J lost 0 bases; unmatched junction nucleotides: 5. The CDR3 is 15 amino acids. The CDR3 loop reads CASSAPGQGSYEQYF. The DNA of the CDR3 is TGTGCCAGCAGCGCGCCGGGACAGGGCTCCTACGAGCAGTACTTC.

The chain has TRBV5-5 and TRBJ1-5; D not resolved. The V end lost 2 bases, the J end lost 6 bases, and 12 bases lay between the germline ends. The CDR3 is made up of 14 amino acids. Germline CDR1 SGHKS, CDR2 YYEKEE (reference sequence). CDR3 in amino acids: CASSFVGVTQPQHF. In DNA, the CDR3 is TGTGCCAGCAGCTTTGTCGGGGTGACTCAGCCCCAGCATTTT.

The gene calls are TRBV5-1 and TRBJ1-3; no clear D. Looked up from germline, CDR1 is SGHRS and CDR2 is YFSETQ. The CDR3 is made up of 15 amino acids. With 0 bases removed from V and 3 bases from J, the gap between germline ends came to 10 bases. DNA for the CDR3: TGCGCCAGCAGCTTGGGAGGGAGAGGTGGAAACACCATATATTTT. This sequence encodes CASSLGGRGGNTIYF.